The next 17 T cell receptor beta chains were all read from a single sample in a study of T cells after yellow fever vaccination. TCRdb independently ran MiXCR on the 5' RACE reads; one entry per CDR3 protein. The sample has hundreds of thousands of distinct CDR3 sequences, about 12% seen once. Sequencing was performed on PBMCs, taken on the day of the yellow fever booster vaccination. The receptors derive from a man younger than 40 who received the YFV17D yellow fever vaccine.

CDR3 region: CASGLLGGTGYTF. The CDR3 DNA follows: TGTGCCAGCGGACTCTTGGGTGGTACTGGCTACACCTTC. This chain joins TRBV5-8 and TRBJ1-2, with D hard to call. The CDR3 sequence is 13 residues long. Germline V gives CDR1 SGHTS, CDR2 YDEGEE. V was pared by 7 bases and J by 7 bases, with 17 bases between.

The DNA of the CDR3 is TGCAGTGCTAGAGTTGGGGGAAACTATGGCTACACCTTC. It specifies CSARVGGNYGYTF. The chain joins TRBV20-1 to TRBJ1-2, with D perhaps TRBD1 (5 bases). In germline, CDR1 is DFQATT, CDR2 SNEGSKA (reference sequence). The CDR3 sequence is 13 residues long. V lost 1 base and J lost 2, with 8 bases in between.

The count of this clonotype is one. V gene TRBV18 combines with J gene TRBJ2-1; the D is unclear. Between the trimmed V and J ends, which lost 2 bases and 15 bases, there was a span of 14 bases. Germline-derived CDR1 and CDR2 are KGHSH and LQKENI. The CDR3 is 12 residues long. The CDR3 spells CASSPRSQSWFF. CDR3 nucleotides: TGTGCCAGCTCACCAAGGTCCCAGTCCTGGTTCTTC.

The rearrangement uses TRBV20-1 and TRBJ2-3, with a weak D call TRBD1 (6 bases). Germline CDR1 and CDR2: DFQATT and SNEGSKA (reference sequence). The CDR3 runs to 14 residues. Trimming removed 1 base at V and 6 bases at J, with 14 bases between. In DNA, the CDR3 is TGCAGTGCTAGAGTTGGGCGTCAGGGGGATACGCAGTATTTT. Its translation: CSARVGRQGDTQYF.

This clonotype has just a few counts. The chain is built from TRBV11-2 and TRBJ2-1; 8 bases fit TRBD2. J was trimmed by 0 bases and V by 4 bases; bases with no gene match: 5. Germline loops: CDR1 SGHAT, CDR2 FQNNGV. The CDR3 spans 16 residues. CDR3 region: CASSWRGASSYNEQFF. The CDR3 DNA follows: TGTGCCAGCAGCTGGCGGGGGGCGAGCTCCTACAATGAGCAGTTCTTC.

This clonotype was picked up a small number of times. V gene TRBV28 combines with J gene TRBJ2-7, with 10 bases that match TRBD2. The J segment lost 3 bases and the V segment lost 3 bases, leaving 5 bases of the junction unmatched. This CDR3 contains 15 residues. The V gene's germline CDR1 is MDHEN and CDR2 SYDVKM. This CDR3 is CASSLGGTSDYEQYF. For the CDR3, the DNA is TGTGCCAGCAGTTTGGGAGGGACTAGCGACTACGAGCAGTACTTC.

The chain combines TRBV15 with TRBJ1-1; the match to TRBD1 covers 7 bases. V shed 5 bases and J 0 bases; nucleotides not matched to a gene: 6. The length of the CDR3 is 15 residues. CDR1 and CDR2 (germline): LNHNV, YYDKDF (reference sequence). CDR3 in DNA: TGTGCCACCAGCCCGAGGACAGGCATGAACACTGAAGCTTTCTTT. It specifies CATSPRTGMNTEAFF.

The CDR3 region is CASSLVSGGPDTQYF. CDR3 nucleotide sequence: TGTGCCAGCAGCTTAGTTTCAGGGGGTCCAGATACGCAGTATTTT. This sequence joins TRBV7-9 and TRBJ2-3; 7 bases align to TRBD1. With 1 base clipped from V and 4 bases from J, the junction kept 5 bases outside the gene matches. CDR3 length equals 15 residues. Germline CDR1 and CDR2: SEHNR and FQNEAQ (reference sequence).

This clonotype has only a few counts. The chain is built from TRBV27 and TRBJ1-1; tentative D call: TRBD1 (6 bases). The V gene's germline CDR1 is MNHEY and CDR2 SMNVEV (reference sequence). This CDR3 has 13 residues. V lost 8 bases and J lost 5, with 15 bases in between. This CDR3 is CASRTLGATEAFF. CDR3 DNA: TGTGCCAGCCGAACATTGGGGGCAACTGAAGCTTTCTTT.

This sequence joins TRBV19 and TRBJ2-5, with 7 bases aligning to TRBD2. The CDR3 loop spans 17 amino acids. V trimming: 5 bases; J trimming: 1 base; junction bases outside the gene matches: 13. Germline V gene data show CDR1 as LNHDA and CDR2 as SQIVND (reference sequence). The CDR3 loop is CASSPAQGLQIQETQYF. The CDR3 nucleotides are TGTGCCAGTAGTCCAGCCCAGGGACTACAAATCCAAGAGACCCAGTACTTC.

Many counts were recorded for this clonotype. This chain joins TRBV5-1 and TRBJ2-1; the match to TRBD2 covers 9 bases. The CDR3 is 14 amino acids. V dropped 1 base and J dropped 9; count of bases not matched to a gene: 5. Looked up from germline, CDR1 is SGHRS and CDR2 is YFSETQ. CDR3 bases: TGCGCCAGCAGCTTGACGGCGGGGGGGCGTGAGCAGTTCTTC. Encoded protein: CASSLTAGGREQFF.

The sample holds many counts of this clonotype. V and J are TRBV20-1 and TRBJ2-5; D possibly corresponds to TRBD2 (5 bases). V was trimmed by 0 bases and J by 4 bases, leaving 9 bases between them. CDR3 length equals 13 residues. From germline, CDR1 is DFQATT and CDR2 SNEGSKA (reference sequence). The CDR3 spells CSARDSRGETQYF. The CDR3 DNA follows: TGCAGTGCTAGAGATTCCCGGGGAGAGACCCAGTACTTC.

The V call is TRBV6-2 or TRBV6-3, the J call TRBJ2-7; 9 bases match TRBD2. This CDR3 has 17 residues. V shed 5 bases, J shed 0 bases, and the junction held 11 bases outside the gene matches. CDR1 is MNHEY and CDR2 is SVGEGT in the germline V gene. The CDR3 region has the DNA TGTGCCAGCAGTGACTATTCTAGCGGGGACCGCTCCTACGAGCAGTACTTC. As protein: CASSDYSSGDRSYEQYF.

This clonotype has more than one count but fewer than ten. V is TRBV28 and J is TRBJ2-7; TRBD2 matches at 10 bases. Germline CDR1 is MDHEN and CDR2 is SYDVKM. The CDR3 loop spans 16 amino acids. V lost 5 bases and J lost 6; bases outside the gene matches: 13. The CDR3 nucleotides read TGTGCCAGCAGTCCACCCGGGCTAGCGGGAGAAGGCGAGCAGTACTTC. Translated, it gives CASSPPGLAGEGEQYF. Filled out from reference TRBV28 and TRBJ2-7, the complete variable domain reads DVKVTQSSRYLVKRTGEKVFLECVQDMDHENMFWYRQDPGLGLRLIYFSYDVKMKEKGDIPEGYSVSREKKERFSLILESASTNQTSMYLCASSPPGLAGEGEQYFGPGTRLTVT.

This chain connects TRBV27 to TRBJ2-3; possibly TRBD2 for D (6 bases). The CDR3 runs to 14 residues. The germline V gene encodes CDR1 MNHEY and CDR2 SMNVEV (reference sequence). Trimming took off 6 bases at V and 3 bases at J, with 13 bases between the two ends. In DNA form, the CDR3 reads TGTGCCAGCAGGACGGGGGTGGTAACAGATACGCAGTATTTT. As protein: CASRTGVVTDTQYF.

This clonotype was recorded a few times. The V call is TRBV11-3, the J call TRBJ2-1; D is perhaps TRBD1 or TRBD2 (5 bases each). The CDR3 is made up of 13 amino acids. From germline, CDR1 is SGHNT and CDR2 YENEEA. V shed 6 bases and J shed 10 bases, with 16 bases lying between them. CDR3 DNA sequence: TGTGCCAGCAGTCAAGAAGGGTGGGGGGAGCAGTTCTTC. This gives the protein CASSQEGWGEQFF.

This chain uses TRBV11-2 with TRBJ2-1, with D maybe TRBD2 (6 bases). Germline assignment: CDR1 SGHAT and CDR2 FQNNGV. The CDR3 runs 14 residues. Trimming pared 4 bases from V and 4 bases from J, leaving 11 bases between. CDR3 region: CASSWDGLYNEQFF. The CDR3, as DNA: TGTGCCAGCAGCTGGGACGGACTATACAATGAGCAGTTCTTC.